This TCR beta chain was identified in a study of T cells expressing NK-cell markers. Findings and limits, study-wide: Similarly, these clonotypes led the CD3+CD56-NKG2C+ fraction as well in a few donors.

Germline values: CDR1 SGHNT, CDR2 YENEEA. The CDR3 loop spans 20 amino acids. TCRdb re-called the 5' RACE reads, yielding one record per CDR3 amino acid sequence without DNA. The ten most abundant clones cover just under 60% of a sample with under 1,500 distinct CDR3 sequences. Its frequency marks this clonotype as medium-sized. Its antigen is unknown. This TCR came from a woman younger than 35 in good health. The chain carries TRBV11-3 and TRBJ2-7; TCRdb selects TRBD1, and the lack of DNA leaves this call unchecked. The sample consisted of blood T cells: a sorted CD56 or NKG2C T cell subset, CD4+ or CD8+ T cells, or bulk PBMC T cells (not recorded which). The chain's CDR3 is CASSLGPRLGGHVWTYEQYF.